What follows are 28 T cell receptor beta chains derived from one specimen sequenced in a study of identical twins. In TCRdb, the 5' RACE reads were re-called with MiXCR into one record per CDR3 protein. This table has 250,000 to 350,000 distinct CDR3 sequences, more than 8% appearing once. The same sample was also studied in work on yellow fever vaccine responses in identical twins.

Specimen: CD8+ T cells sorted from blood. The origin of the receptors is a woman in her late teens or twenties in good health.

This rearrangement joins TRBV10-2 to TRBJ2-3, with D tentatively TRBD1 (5 bases). CDR3 length: 17 amino acids. Germline V gene lookup returns CDR1 WSHSY and CDR2 SAAADI. With 3 bases removed from V and 3 bases from J, the gap between germline ends came to 19 bases. CDR3 DNA sequence: TGCGCCAGCAGTGAACTGGGCAGGGCAGGCTTAACAGATACGCAGTATTTT. Amino acid sequence: CASSELGRAGLTDTQYF.

A few counts support this clonotype. V is TRBV4-2 and J is TRBJ2-6; TRBD2 is a possible D gene (6 bases). Looked up from germline, CDR1 is LGHNA and CDR2 is YNFKEQ. V was shortened by 1 base and J by 1 base, with 17 bases between the two germline ends. The CDR3 totals 19 residues. CDR3 loop: CASSQGSSELSSGANVLTF. The DNA of the CDR3 is TGTGCCAGCAGCCAAGGTTCTAGCGAACTCTCGTCTGGGGCCAACGTCCTGACTTTC.

The V and J genes are TRBV28 and TRBJ1-2; D is uncertain. V lost 4 bases and J 4 bases, leaving 10 bases between the germline ends. CDR1 MDHEN and CDR2 SYDVKM come from the germline V gene. The CDR3 extends over 13 amino acids. The CDR3 region has the DNA TGTGCCAGCAGTTATATTCCTGTCTATGGCTACACCTTC. Amino acids: CASSYIPVYGYTF.

This chain joins TRBV19 and TRBJ2-2; 7 positions agree with TRBD2. From germline, CDR1 is LNHDA and CDR2 SQIVND (reference sequence). With 3 bases clipped from V and 3 bases from J, the junction kept 7 bases outside the gene matches. There are 16 residues in the CDR3. The CDR3 DNA sequence: TGTGCCAGTAGTATCCCGGGCGGGAGCCACACCGGGGAGCTGTTTTTT. Amino acid sequence: CASSIPGGSHTGELFF. The entire variable domain, with the rest obtained from reference TRBV19 and TRBJ2-2, is as follows: DGGITQSPKYLFRKEGQNVTLSCEQNLNHDAMYWYRQDPGQGLRLIYYSQIVNDFQKGDIAEGYSVSREKKESFPLTVTSAQKNPTAFYLCASSIPGGSHTGELFFGEGSRLTVL.

This clonotype came up many times. The chain is built from TRBV7-9 and TRBJ2-1; 13 nucleotides align to TRBD2. Trimming removed 6 bases from V and 7 bases from J; junction bases left unmatched: 9. The CDR3 totals 16 residues. Germline V gene sequence: CDR1 SEHNR, CDR2 FQNEAQ (reference sequence). CDR3 protein: CASRSTSGGAGNEQFF. The CDR3 bases are TGTGCCAGCAGATCTACTAGCGGGGGGGCCGGGAATGAGCAGTTCTTC.

This sequence joins TRBV11-2 and TRBJ2-5, with D tentatively TRBD1 (6 bases). Germline lookup yields CDR1 SGHAT and CDR2 FQNNGV. The CDR3 consists of 15 residues. The germline V and J ends were trimmed by 1 base and 3 bases, with 12 bases remaining between them. Here the CDR3 DNA reads TGTGCCAGCAGCTTAGCCCCCCGGACAGAAGAGACCCAGTACTTC. It is translated as CASSLAPRTEETQYF.

This clonotype was picked up a small number of times. CDR3 loop: CASGLLGVGSYNEQFF. The CDR3 nucleotides read TGTGCTAGTGGTTTGCTGGGGGTAGGGTCCTACAATGAGCAGTTCTTC. V usage is TRBV12-5 and J usage is TRBJ2-1, with D tentatively TRBD1 or TRBD2 (5 bases each). The CDR3 spans 16 residues. Germline V gene sequence: CDR1 LGHNT, CDR2 FRNRAP. Trimming removed 2 bases at V and 1 base at J, with 12 bases between.

This chain joins TRBV27 and TRBJ2-7; D is perhaps TRBD2 (5 bases). Per the germline V gene, CDR1 is MNHEY and CDR2 is SMNVEV (reference sequence). The CDR3 is made up of 12 amino acids. With 6 bases removed from V and 7 bases from J, the gap between germline ends came to 13 bases. The CDR3 here is CASSPVPGEQYF. In nucleotides, the CDR3 is TGTGCCAGCAGCCCCGTCCCGGGAGAGCAGTACTTC.

This clonotype was counted ten times or more. Here the CDR3 reads CASSLDGSWETQYF. For the CDR3, the DNA is TGTGCCAGCAGCTTAGATGGTAGTTGGGAGACCCAGTACTTC. The J gene is TRBJ2-5, the V gene TRBV7-2, with D unclear. The CDR3 contains 14 residues. Germline values: CDR1 SGHTA, CDR2 FQGNSA. Trimming removed 1 base at V and 5 bases at J, with 11 bases between.

With respect to this clonotype: This clone may be a read error of a much larger clone one base away. This chain uses TRBV2 with TRBJ2-1; D ambiguous. V was trimmed by 2 bases and J by 6 bases, leaving 11 bases between them. Per germline, CDR1 SNHLY and CDR2 FYNNEI. CDR3 length equals 14 residues. In DNA, the CDR3 is TGTGCCAGCAGTGAATTCCAAGAGAGCAATGAGCAGTTCTTC. As protein: CASSEFQESNEQFF. Full variable domain (rest looked up from reference TRBV2 and TRBJ2-1): EPEVTQTPSHQVTQMGQEVILRCVPISNHLYFYWYRQILGQKVEFLVSFYNNEISEKSEIFDDQFSVERPDGSNFTLKIRSTKLEDSAMYFCASSEFQESNEQFFGPGTRLTVL.

This clonotype has only a few counts. This rearrangement joins TRBV19 to TRBJ2-1; D might be TRBD2 (6 bases). Germline V gives CDR1 LNHDA, CDR2 SQIVND (reference sequence). V lost 3 bases to trimming and J lost 0 bases, with 12 bases between them. This CDR3 is built from 16 residues. CDR3: CASSIAGLDSYNEQFF. The CDR3 region has the DNA TGTGCCAGTAGTATTGCGGGGCTAGACTCCTACAATGAGCAGTTCTTC. Full variable domain (missing parts from reference TRBV19 and TRBJ2-1): DGGITQSPKYLFRKEGQNVTLSCEQNLNHDAMYWYRQDPGQGLRLIYYSQIVNDFQKGDIAEGYSVSREKKESFPLTVTSAQKNPTAFYLCASSIAGLDSYNEQFFGPGTRLTVL.

The sample holds a few counts of this clonotype. This chain links TRBV7-9 with TRBJ2-7; TRBD1 or TRBD2 may be the D gene (5 bases each). Looked up from germline, CDR1 is SEHNR and CDR2 is FQNEAQ (reference sequence). V gave up 4 bases and J gave up 0 bases, with 10 bases separating them. This CDR3 is built from 14 residues. CDR3 nucleotides: TGTGCCAGCAGCTCCCGGGACCACTCCTACGAGCAGTACTTC. This encodes CASSSRDHSYEQYF. Supplemented by reference TRBV7-9 and TRBJ2-7, the full variable domain reads DTGVSQNPRHKITKRGQNVTFRCDPISEHNRLYWYRQTLGQGPEFLTYFQNEAQLEKSRLLSDRFSAERPKGSFSTLEIQRTEQGDSAMYLCASSSRDHSYEQYFGPGTRLTVT.

This clonotype was detected ten times or more. This chain joins TRBV4-1 and TRBJ2-2; tentatively, D is TRBD1 or TRBD2 (6 bases each). Trimming pared 0 bases from V and 0 bases from J, leaving 14 bases between. The CDR3 is 18 residues long. Germline assignment: CDR1 MGHRA and CDR2 YSYEKL. The CDR3 sequence is CASSQDHPGDSNTGELFF. CDR3 DNA: TGCGCCAGCAGCCAAGATCACCCAGGGGACTCGAACACCGGGGAGCTGTTTTTT.

The genes are TRBV7-2 and TRBJ2-3; no definite D call. The CDR3 covers 13 residues. From germline, CDR1 is SGHTA and CDR2 FQGNSA. The V gene lost 5 bases and the J gene lost 4 bases, with 10 bases spanning the gap. The CDR3 here is CASSPLGSDTQYF. The CDR3 DNA sequence: TGTGCCAGCAGCCCTTTAGGGTCAGATACGCAGTATTTT. Based on the CDR3 plus reference TRBV7-2 and TRBJ2-3, the full variable domain is GAGVSQSPSNKVTEKGKDVELRCDPISGHTALYWYRQSLGQGLEFLIYFQGNSAPDKSGLPSDRFSAERTGGSVSTLTIQRTQQEDSAVYLCASSPLGSDTQYFGPGTRLTVL.

This clonotype has at least ten counts. CDR3 in amino acids: CASSQDASGGAADTQYF. The CDR3, as DNA: TGTGCCAGCAGCCAAGATGCTAGCGGGGGGGCCGCGGATACGCAGTATTTT. V usage is TRBV3-1 and J usage is TRBJ2-3; TRBD2 matches at 12 bases. Germline-derived CDR1 and CDR2 are LGHDT and YNNKEL (reference sequence). J lost 6 bases, V lost 0 bases, and 7 bases had no gene match. The CDR3 runs to 17 residues.

Here the CDR3 reads CSVEVGTFGETQYF. The CDR3 nucleotides are TGCAGCGTTGAAGTGGGTACCTTTGGAGAGACCCAGTACTTC. The chain links TRBV29-1 to TRBJ2-5; no reliable D call. Germline loops: CDR1 SQVTM, CDR2 ANQGSEA. The germline V and J ends were trimmed by 1 base and 4 bases, with 13 bases remaining between them. This CDR3 is 14 amino acids long.

Regarding this clonotype: A much larger clone lies a single base off, so this may be a read error. This sequence joins TRBV5-5 and TRBJ2-3; TRBD1 or TRBD2 may be the D gene (6 bases each). Germline CDR1 reads SGHKS; CDR2 reads YYEKEE (reference sequence). This CDR3 has 14 residues. CDR3 nucleotide sequence: TGTGCCATCAGCCCCGGGGGCGAAGCAGATACGCAGTATTTT. Protein: CAISPGGEADTQYF.

The table lists this clonotype with a few counts. The chain is built from TRBV6-1 and TRBJ2-1, with D unclear. Germline lookup yields CDR1 MNHNS and CDR2 SASEGT. V was shortened by 7 bases and J by 0 bases, with 16 bases between the two germline ends. The CDR3 extends over 16 amino acids. Here the CDR3 DNA reads TGTGCCAGCACCCAACTCGGGCTAGGCTCCTACAATGAGCAGTTCTTC. Amino acids: CASTQLGLGSYNEQFF.

This clonotype was detected ten times or more. The genes are TRBV3-1 and TRBJ1-1, with D possibly being TRBD1 (6 bases). Germline lookup yields CDR1 LGHDT and CDR2 YNNKEL (reference sequence). The CDR3 extends over 15 amino acids. The V and J ends lost 0 bases and 5 bases respectively, with 13 bases between them. The chain's CDR3 is CASSQDEGEWTEAFF. The CDR3 bases are TGTGCCAGCAGCCAAGATGAGGGGGAATGGACTGAAGCTTTCTTT.

This clonotype was counted many times. The chain recombines TRBV7-9 with TRBJ2-2; no firm D call. Per germline, CDR1 SEHNR and CDR2 FQNEAQ (reference sequence). The CDR3 covers 13 residues. With 9 bases removed from V and 5 bases from J, the gap between germline ends came to 13 bases. The CDR3 is CASPIGQTGELFF. The CDR3 nucleotides are TGTGCCAGTCCTATCGGGCAGACCGGGGAGCTGTTTTTT.

CDR3 DNA sequence: TGCAGTGCATCCGGGACTAGCGGGGGGGCCCTGACAGTGGTGACCCAGTACTTC. Amino acids: CSASGTSGGALTVVTQYF. The chain uses TRBV20-1 and TRBJ2-5; TRBD2 aligns across 16 bases. In germline, CDR1 is DFQATT, CDR2 SNEGSKA (reference sequence). This CDR3 has 18 residues. V shed 6 bases, J shed 7 bases, and the junction held 17 bases outside the gene matches.

This clonotype occurred a few times. The V gene is TRBV7-2, the J gene TRBJ2-3; tentatively, D is TRBD2 (7 bases). The V gene's germline CDR1 is SGHTA and CDR2 FQGNSA. V lost 5 bases and J 5 bases, leaving 20 bases between the germline ends. The CDR3 is 16 amino acids. The CDR3 reads CASSPPPGGGGDTQYF. The DNA for the CDR3 is TGTGCCAGCAGCCCCCCCCCGGGGGGCGGGGGAGATACGCAGTATTTT.

Ten or more counts support this clonotype. This chain joins TRBV29-1 and TRBJ2-5; 8 bases align to TRBD1. Germline CDR1 SQVTM, CDR2 ANQGSEA. V lost 8 bases to trimming and J lost 1 base; unmatched junction nucleotides: 6. This CDR3 comprises 13 residues. The CDR3 is CSPHDRGQETQYF. CDR3 nucleotides: TGCAGCCCCCATGACAGGGGCCAAGAGACCCAGTACTTC.

This clonotype was observed many times. The chain uses TRBV29-1 and TRBJ2-3, with 13 bases identical to TRBD2. V lost 3 bases and J lost 6; bases outside the gene matches: 9. There are 16 residues in the CDR3. The V gene's germline CDR1 is SQVTM and CDR2 ANQGSEA. For the CDR3, the DNA is TGCAGCGTTGACCATTTGACTAGCGGGGGGTGGGATACGCAGTATTTT. Encoded protein: CSVDHLTSGGWDTQYF.

This clonotype was seen many times. The chain carries TRBV29-1 and TRBJ1-2; 9 bases fit TRBD1. Germline CDR1 reads SQVTM; CDR2 reads ANQGSEA. CDR3 length: 15 residues. After removal of 2 bases from V and 6 bases from J, the junction contained 10 bases not matched to a gene. The CDR3 loop reads CSVETPGTGSDGYTF. As DNA, the CDR3 is TGCAGCGTTGAAACCCCCGGGACAGGGAGTGATGGCTACACCTTC.

This clonotype has a handful of counts. The chain combines TRBV27 with TRBJ1-5; tentative D call: TRBD1 (6 bases). This CDR3 contains 14 residues. Germline values: CDR1 MNHEY, CDR2 SMNVEV (reference sequence). The germline V and J ends were trimmed by 5 bases and 7 bases, with 15 bases remaining between them. CDR3 DNA sequence: TGTGCCAGCAGTGGCAGGGGACTAGGGCAGCCCCAGCATTTT. Its translation is CASSGRGLGQPQHF.

This clonotype was seen only a few times. The V gene is TRBV20-1, the J gene TRBJ2-5; the D call may be TRBD1 or TRBD2 (5 bases each). The CDR3 has 15 residues. Germline assignment: CDR1 DFQATT and CDR2 SNEGSKA (reference sequence). The germline V and J ends were trimmed by 3 bases and 2 bases, with 16 bases remaining between them. The CDR3 bases are TGCAGTGCTAGGGCCTACTCGGGACGGCAAGAGACCCAGTACTTC. Translated, it gives CSARAYSGRQETQYF.

This clonotype was seen ten or more times. J is TRBJ2-1 and V is TRBV29-1; possible D gene TRBD2, 6 bases. Trimming removed 3 bases at V and 7 bases at J, with 16 bases between. The germline V gene has CDR1 SQVTM and CDR2 ANQGSEA. The CDR3 loop spans 14 amino acids. The CDR3 reads CSVDLGTGGNEQFF. The CDR3 coding sequence is TGCAGCGTTGATTTGGGGACTGGTGGGAATGAGCAGTTCTTC.